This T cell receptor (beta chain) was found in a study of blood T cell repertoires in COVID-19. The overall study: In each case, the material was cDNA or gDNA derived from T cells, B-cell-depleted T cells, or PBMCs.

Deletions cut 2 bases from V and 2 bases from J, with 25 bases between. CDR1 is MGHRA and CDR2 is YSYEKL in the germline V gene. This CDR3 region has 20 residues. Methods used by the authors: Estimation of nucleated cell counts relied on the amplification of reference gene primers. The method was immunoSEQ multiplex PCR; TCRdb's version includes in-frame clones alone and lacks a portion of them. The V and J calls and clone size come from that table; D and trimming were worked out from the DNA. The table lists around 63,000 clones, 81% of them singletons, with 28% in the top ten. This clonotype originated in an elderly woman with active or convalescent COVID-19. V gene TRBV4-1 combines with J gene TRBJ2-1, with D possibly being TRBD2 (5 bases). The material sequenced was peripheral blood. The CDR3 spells CASSQKGEINLGSTYNEQFF. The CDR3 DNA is TGCGCCAGCAGCCAAAAGGGAGAAATAAACCTGGGCAGCACCTACAATGAGCAGTTCTTC.